The T cell receptor (beta chain) under discussion was sequenced for a study of CD8 T cells in Susac syndrome. This CDR3 has 14 amino acids. Germline V gene lookup returns CDR1 SNHLY and CDR2 FYNNEI. V was cut by 7 bases and J by 0 bases, with 13 bases left in between. Reverse transcription of roughly 0.45 to 1 ug RNA was performed with random hexamers. TCRdb ran MiXCR on the immunoSEQ multiplex PCR reads and lists one entry per CDR3 protein. This table has about 69,000 distinct CDR3 sequences, roughly nine tenths appearing once. The sequence derives from a human donor with multiple sclerosis. This rearrangement joins TRBV2 to TRBJ2-7, with D possibly being TRBD2 (6 bases). Sequencing was performed on CD8+ T cells from PBMCs. The CDR3 loop reads CASIHGGSSYEQYF. In DNA form, the CDR3 reads TGTGCCAGCATTCACGGGGGAAGCTCCTACGAGCAGTACTTC.